The 4 T cell receptor beta chains in this list originate from one sample, sequenced in a study of cytomegalovirus exposure and HLA in healthy donors. Researchers ran the PCR with 60 Vbeta and 13 Jbeta primers. Sequencing was performed with immunoSEQ multiplex PCR; in TCRdb, only in-frame clones are kept and a portion is missing. The sample shows under 300,000 clones, approximately 90% of them seen only once. Sequencing was done on a sample of PBMCs. These receptors all come from a man in his forties in good health and CMV-seropositive.

The table lists this clone with a count of one. V gene TRBV7-8 combines with J gene TRBJ1-1; no definite D call. V was cut by 9 bases and J by 1 base, with 15 bases left in between. Germline V gene data show CDR1 as SGHVS and CDR2 as FQNEAQ. CDR3 length equals 14 residues. CDR3 DNA: TGTGCCAGTGGAGCCCAGCGGGGGAACACTGAAGCTTTCTTT. It is translated as CASGAQRGNTEAFF. Full variable domain (outside the CDR3, taken from reference TRBV7-8 and TRBJ1-1): GAGVSQSPRYKVAKRGQDVALRCDPISGHVSLFWYQQALGQGPEFLTYFQNEAQLDKSGLPSDRFFAERPEGSVSTLKIQRTQQEDSAVYLCASGAQRGNTEAFFGQGTRLTVV.

This clone has only one observation. The genes are TRBV7-9 and TRBJ2-2, with D unclear. Germline CDR1 is SEHNR and CDR2 is FQNEAQ (reference sequence). V lost 4 bases and J 0 bases, leaving 18 bases between the germline ends. There are 18 residues in the CDR3. CDR3 bases: TGTGCCAGCAGCTCTACCTTGAACAGAGATGCGAACACCGGGGAGCTGTTTTTT. As protein: CASSSTLNRDANTGELFF.

This clone turned up a few times. The chain joins TRBV7-3 to TRBJ2-7; 9 positions match TRBD1. With 6 bases clipped from V and 5 bases from J, the junction kept 8 bases outside the gene matches. The CDR3 contains 14 residues. Per the germline V gene, CDR1 is SGHTA and CDR2 is FQGTGA. DNA for the CDR3: TGTGCCAGCAGTACGGGAACAGGGGGCGACGAGCAGTACTTC. Protein product: CASSTGTGGDEQYF.

The chain joins TRBV27 to TRBJ1-5; D is possibly TRBD1 (5 bases). The germline V and J ends were trimmed by 5 bases and 2 bases, with 13 bases remaining between them. Germline CDR1 is MNHEY and CDR2 is SMNVEV (reference sequence). The CDR3 contains 15 residues. CDR3 region: CASSPREIGNQPQHF. The DNA for the CDR3 is TGTGCCAGCAGTCCCAGGGAAATCGGCAATCAGCCCCAGCATTTT.